This T cell receptor beta chain was recorded in a study of T cell responses to AZD1222 COVID-19 vaccine. V gave up 4 bases and J gave up 4 bases; unmatched junction bases: 9. Looked up from germline, CDR1 is WNHNN and CDR2 is SYGVQD (reference sequence). The CDR3 totals 16 residues. Profiled with immunoSEQ multiplex PCR; TCRdb holds only in-frame clones, not every one. This table has 97,000 or so clones, approximately 86% appearing once. J is TRBJ2-3 and V is TRBV10-1; 9 bases fit TRBD1. The clonotype originates from an adult in good health. The source material was peripheral blood, sampled on day 0 of AZD1222 vaccination. CDR3 DNA sequence: TGCGCCAGCAGTGGCGGACAGGGGAAAGACGCAGATACGCAGTATTTT. This sequence encodes CASSGGQGKDADTQYF.